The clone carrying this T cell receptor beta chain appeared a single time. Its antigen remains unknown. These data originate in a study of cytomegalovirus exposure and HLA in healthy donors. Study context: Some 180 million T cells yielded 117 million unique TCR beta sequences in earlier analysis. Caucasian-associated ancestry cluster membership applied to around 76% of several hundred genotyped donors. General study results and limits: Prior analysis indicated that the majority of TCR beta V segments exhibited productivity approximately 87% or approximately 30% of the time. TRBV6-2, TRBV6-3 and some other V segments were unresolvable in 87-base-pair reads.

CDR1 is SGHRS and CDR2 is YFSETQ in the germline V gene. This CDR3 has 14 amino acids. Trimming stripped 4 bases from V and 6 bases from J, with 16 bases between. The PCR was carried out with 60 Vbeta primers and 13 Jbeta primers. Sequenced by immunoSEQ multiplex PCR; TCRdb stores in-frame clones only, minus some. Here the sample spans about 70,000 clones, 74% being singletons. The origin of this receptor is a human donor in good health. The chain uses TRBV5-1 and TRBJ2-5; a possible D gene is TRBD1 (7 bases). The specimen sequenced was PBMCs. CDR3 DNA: TGCGCCAGCAGCGGGACGGAGGGGGCCCAGACCCAGTACTTC. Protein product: CASSGTEGAQTQYF.